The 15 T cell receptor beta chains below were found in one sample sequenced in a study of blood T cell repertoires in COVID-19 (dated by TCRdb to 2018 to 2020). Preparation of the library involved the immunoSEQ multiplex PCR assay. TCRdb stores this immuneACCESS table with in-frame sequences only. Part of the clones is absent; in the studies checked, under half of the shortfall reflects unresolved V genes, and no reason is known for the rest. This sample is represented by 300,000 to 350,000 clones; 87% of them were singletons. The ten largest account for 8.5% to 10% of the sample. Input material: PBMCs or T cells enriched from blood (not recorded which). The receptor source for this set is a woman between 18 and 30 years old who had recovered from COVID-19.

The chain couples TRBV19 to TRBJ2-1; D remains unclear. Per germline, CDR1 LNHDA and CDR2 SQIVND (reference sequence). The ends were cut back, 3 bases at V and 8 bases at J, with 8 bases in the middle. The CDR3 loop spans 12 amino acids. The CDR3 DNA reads TGTGCCAGTAGTATTCGGCTAGATGAGCAGTTCTTC. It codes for CASSIRLDEQFF.

The CDR3 here is CASSPAEGWRGYTF. The CDR3 coding sequence is TGTGCCAGCAGCCCAGCGGAGGGATGGCGTGGCTACACCTTC. V is TRBV9 and J is TRBJ1-2; no firm D call. The CDR3 sequence is 14 residues long. Trimming stripped 4 bases from V and 7 bases from J, with 17 bases between. Germline V lookup: CDR1 SGDLS, CDR2 YYNGEE.

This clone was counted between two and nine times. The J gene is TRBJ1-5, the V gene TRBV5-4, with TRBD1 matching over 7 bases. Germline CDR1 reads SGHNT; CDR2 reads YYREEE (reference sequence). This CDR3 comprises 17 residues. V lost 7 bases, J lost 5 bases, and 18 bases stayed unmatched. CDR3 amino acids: CASPGRQGVIKDQPQHF. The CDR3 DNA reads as TGTGCCAGCCCCGGTCGTCAGGGGGTCATTAAGGATCAGCCCCAGCATTTT. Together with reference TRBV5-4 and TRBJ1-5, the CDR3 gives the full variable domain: ETGVTQSPTHLIKTRGQQVTLRCSSQSGHNTVSWYQQALGQGPQFIFQYYREEENGRGNFPPRFSGLQFPNYSSELNVNALELDDSALYLCASPGRQGVIKDQPQHFGDGTRLSIL.

Here the CDR3 reads CASSPGGAYGYTF. The CDR3 coding sequence is TGTGCCAGCTCACCAGGGGGGGCTTATGGCTACACCTTC. V gene TRBV18 combines with J gene TRBJ1-2; possible D gene TRBD1, 6 bases. Germline loops: CDR1 KGHSH, CDR2 LQKENI. The CDR3 is made up of 13 amino acids. Trimming took off 2 bases at V and 5 bases at J, with 9 bases between the two ends.

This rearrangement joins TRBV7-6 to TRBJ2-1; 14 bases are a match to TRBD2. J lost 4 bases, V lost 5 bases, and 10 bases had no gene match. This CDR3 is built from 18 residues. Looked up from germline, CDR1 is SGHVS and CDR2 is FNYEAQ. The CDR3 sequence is CASSLWPGLAGGYNEQFF. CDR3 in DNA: TGTGCCAGCAGCCTCTGGCCCGGACTAGCGGGGGGATACAATGAGCAGTTCTTC.

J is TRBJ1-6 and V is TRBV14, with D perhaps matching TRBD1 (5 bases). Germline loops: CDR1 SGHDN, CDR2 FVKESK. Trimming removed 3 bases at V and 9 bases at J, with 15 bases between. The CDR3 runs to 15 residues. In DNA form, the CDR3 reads TGTGCCAGCAGCCAGGGGGGGACTGTCGCTTCACCCCTCCACTTT. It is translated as CASSQGGTVASPLHF. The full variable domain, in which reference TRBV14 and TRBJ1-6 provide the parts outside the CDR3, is EAGVTQFPSHSVIEKGQTVTLRCDPISGHDNLYWYRRVMGKEIKFLLHFVKESKQDESGMPNNRFLAERTGGTYSTLKVQPAELEDSGVYFCASSQGGTVASPLHFGNGTRLTVT.

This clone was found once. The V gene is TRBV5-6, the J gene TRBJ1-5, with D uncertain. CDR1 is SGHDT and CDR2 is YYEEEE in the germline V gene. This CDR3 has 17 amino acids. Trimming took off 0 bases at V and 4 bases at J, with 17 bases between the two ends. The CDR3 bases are TGTGCCAGCAGCTTGGTCCCCCTGCGGGAGAGTAATCAGCCCCAGCATTTT. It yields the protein CASSLVPLRESNQPQHF.

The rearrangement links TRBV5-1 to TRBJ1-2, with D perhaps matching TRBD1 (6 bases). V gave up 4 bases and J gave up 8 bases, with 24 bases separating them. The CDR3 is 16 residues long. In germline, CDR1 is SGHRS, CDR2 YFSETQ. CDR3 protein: CASSAAGTTFRGGYTF. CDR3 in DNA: TGCGCCAGCAGCGCCGCCGGGACAACCTTTAGAGGAGGCTACACCTTC. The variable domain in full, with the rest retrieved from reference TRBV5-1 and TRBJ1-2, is KAGVTQTPRYLIKTRGQQVTLSCSPISGHRSVSWYQQTPGQGLQFLFEYFSETQRNKGNFPGRFSGRQFSNSRSEMNVSTLELGDSALYLCASSAAGTTFRGGYTFGSGTRLTVV.

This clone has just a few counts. CDR3 coding DNA: TGTGCCAGCAGCCAAGAGGAGGGATCAGCCTCACCCCTCCACTTT. Encoded protein: CASSQEEGSASPLHF. The chain couples TRBV4-2 to TRBJ1-6; D gene uncertain. This CDR3 contains 15 residues. The ends were cut back, 0 bases at V and 10 bases at J, with 13 bases in the middle. Germline CDR1 and CDR2: LGHNA and YNFKEQ.

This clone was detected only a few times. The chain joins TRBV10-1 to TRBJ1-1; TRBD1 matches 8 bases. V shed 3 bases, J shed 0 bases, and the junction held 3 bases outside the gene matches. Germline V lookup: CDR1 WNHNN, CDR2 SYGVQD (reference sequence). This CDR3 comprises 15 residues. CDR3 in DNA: TGCGCCAGCAGTGATAGGACAGGGATGAACACTGAAGCTTTCTTT. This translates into CASSDRTGMNTEAFF.

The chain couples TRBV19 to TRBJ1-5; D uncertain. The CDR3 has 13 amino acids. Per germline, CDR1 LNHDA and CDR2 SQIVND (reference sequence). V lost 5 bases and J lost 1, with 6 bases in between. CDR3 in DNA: TGTGCCAGTAGTTGGAGCAGCAATCAGCCCCAGCATTTT. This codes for CASSWSSNQPQHF. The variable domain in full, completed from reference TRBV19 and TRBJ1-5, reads DGGITQSPKYLFRKEGQNVTLSCEQNLNHDAMYWYRQDPGQGLRLIYYSQIVNDFQKGDIAEGYSVSREKKESFPLTVTSAQKNPTAFYLCASSWSSNQPQHFGDGTRLSIL.

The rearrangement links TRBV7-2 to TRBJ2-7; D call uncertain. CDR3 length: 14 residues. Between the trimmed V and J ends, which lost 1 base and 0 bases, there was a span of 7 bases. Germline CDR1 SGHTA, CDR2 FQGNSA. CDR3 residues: CASSLVGLSYEQYF. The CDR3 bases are TGTGCCAGCAGCTTAGTGGGCCTCTCCTACGAGCAGTACTTC.

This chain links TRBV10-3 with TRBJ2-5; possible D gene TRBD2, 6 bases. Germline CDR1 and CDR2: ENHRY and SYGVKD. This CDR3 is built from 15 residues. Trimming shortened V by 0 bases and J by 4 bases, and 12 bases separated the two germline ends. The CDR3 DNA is TGTGCCATCAGTGAGTCGACGGGAGTAGGAGAGACCCAGTACTTC. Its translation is CAISESTGVGETQYF.

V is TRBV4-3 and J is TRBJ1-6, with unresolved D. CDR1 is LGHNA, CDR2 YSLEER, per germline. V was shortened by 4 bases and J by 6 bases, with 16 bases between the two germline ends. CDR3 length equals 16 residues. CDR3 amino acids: CASSRQSSAGNSPLHF. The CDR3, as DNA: TGCGCCAGCAGCCGACAATCCTCCGCCGGTAATTCACCCCTCCACTTT.

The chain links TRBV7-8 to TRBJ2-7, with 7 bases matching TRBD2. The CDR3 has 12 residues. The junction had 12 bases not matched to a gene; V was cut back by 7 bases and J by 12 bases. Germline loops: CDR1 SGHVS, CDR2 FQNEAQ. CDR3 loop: CASNPASGTLYF. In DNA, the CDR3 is TGTGCCAGCAACCCGGCGAGCGGGACTCTGTACTTC.